Below, 14 T cell receptor beta chains from the same sample are listed, as sequenced in a study of T cells after yellow fever vaccination. TCRdb used MiXCR to reprocess the 5' RACE reads, holding one entry per CDR3 protein. The sample includes just under 600,000 distinct CDR3 sequences, roughly 13% of them seen just once. This sample comprised PBMCs, obtained on the day of the yellow fever booster vaccination. These receptors came from a man aged 25 to 40 who received the YFV17D yellow fever vaccine.

This clonotype was seen only a few times. The rearrangement uses TRBV30 and TRBJ2-2; D is possibly TRBD1 or TRBD2 (5 bases each). V was trimmed by 7 bases and J by 5 bases, leaving 17 bases between them. CDR3 size: 14 residues. Germline assignment: CDR1 GTSNPN and CDR2 SVGIG (reference sequence). The CDR3 sequence: CASRGTLGTGELFF. The CDR3 coding sequence is TGTGCCTCCCGTGGGACCCTTGGAACCGGGGAGCTGTTTTTT.

This clonotype came up a few times. J is TRBJ2-2 and V is TRBV12-3 or TRBV12-4, with D unclear. There are 15 residues in the CDR3. Trimming took off 8 bases at V and 0 bases at J, with 13 bases between the two ends. The CDR3 DNA is TGTGCCAGCGGTCTCCTGGGAACGAACACCGGGGAGCTGTTTTTT. Amino acid sequence: CASGLLGTNTGELFF.

This clonotype was observed a handful of times. The rearrangement joins TRBV12-3 or TRBV12-4 to TRBJ2-1; the match to TRBD1 covers 7 bases. V dropped 4 bases and J dropped 10; count of bases not matched to a gene: 16. The length of the CDR3 is 16 residues. The CDR3 bases are TGTGCCAGCAGTTACCGGCCTCCGAACACACAGGGGGAGCAGTTCTTC. Protein product: CASSYRPPNTQGEQFF.

This clonotype has only a few counts. The rearrangement links TRBV6-1 to TRBJ2-5; the D is unclear. The CDR3 is made up of 14 amino acids. With 5 bases removed from V and 5 bases from J, the gap between germline ends came to 15 bases. The germline V gene has CDR1 MNHNS and CDR2 SASEGT. The CDR3 spells CASSTTAPGETQYF. For the CDR3, the DNA is TGTGCCAGCAGTACCACCGCTCCCGGGGAGACCCAGTACTTC.

The chain links TRBV13 to TRBJ2-1, with D maybe TRBD1 (6 bases). The CDR3 runs 15 residues. Germline loops: CDR1 PRHDT, CDR2 FYEKMQ (reference sequence). V was pared by 5 bases and J by 2 bases, with 13 bases between. In DNA form, the CDR3 reads TGTGCCAGCAGCCCCAGGGGAACCCCCTACAATGAGCAGTTCTTC. Its translation: CASSPRGTPYNEQFF.

In DNA, the CDR3 is TGTGCTTCTCACAGGGCTGGAGAGACCCAGTACTTC. It yields the protein CASHRAGETQYF. The V gene is TRBV15, the J gene TRBJ2-5, with D maybe TRBD1 (6 bases). The germline CDR1 and CDR2 sequences are LNHNV and YYDKDF (reference sequence). The CDR3 sequence is 12 residues long. The full variable domain, in which reference TRBV15 and TRBJ2-5 provide the parts outside the CDR3, is DAMVIQNPRYQVTQFGKPVTLSCSQTLNHNVMYWYQQKSSQAPKLLFHYYDKDFNNEADTPDNFQSRRPNTSFCFLDIRSPGLGDTAMYLCASHRAGETQYFGPGTRLLVL.

The table lists this clonotype with a few counts. This chain joins TRBV28 and TRBJ1-5; TRBD1 aligns across 7 bases. This CDR3 has 14 residues. Germline V CDR1 and CDR2: MDHEN, SYDVKM. Losses at the gene ends were 6 bases for V and 5 bases for J; bases not matched to a gene: 7. CDR3 sequence: CASREQGPDQPQHF. DNA for the CDR3: TGTGCCAGCAGGGAACAGGGGCCGGATCAGCCCCAGCATTTT.

The table lists this clonotype with a few counts. Sequence at one end of the junction differs from germline and may be a read error. This sequence joins TRBV6-6 and TRBJ2-7; D ambiguous. The CDR3 runs to 12 residues. Germline values: CDR1 MNHNY, CDR2 SVGAGI (reference sequence). The CDR3 region has the DNA TGTGCCAGCAGTTACTCCGGTTCCCCTTCGGACTTC. Translated, it gives CASSYSGSPSDF.

This clonotype was observed many times. V and J are TRBV20-1 and TRBJ2-1; D is perhaps TRBD1 or TRBD2 (5 bases each). Looked up from germline, CDR1 is DFQATT and CDR2 is SNEGSKA (reference sequence). The V and J ends lost 5 bases and 6 bases respectively, with 11 bases between them. This CDR3 is 12 amino acids long. The CDR3 protein is CSAGRDPNEQFF. The CDR3 DNA reads TGCAGTGCTGGCCGGGACCCCAATGAGCAGTTCTTC.

This chain joins TRBV12-3 or TRBV12-4 and TRBJ2-5; 8 nucleotides agree with TRBD1. This CDR3 region has 15 residues. The ends lost 5 bases at V and 5 bases at J; junction bases unmatched: 10. CDR3 sequence (DNA): TGTGCCAGCAGTAGGAACAGGGGGGTGGTGGAGACCCAGTACTTC. Protein: CASSRNRGVVETQYF.

The chain uses TRBV29-1 and TRBJ2-2; 7 positions match TRBD1. Trimming cost V 7 bases and J 1 base; bases outside gene matches: 3. The CDR3 is 13 amino acids. Germline CDR1 SQVTM, CDR2 ANQGSEA. CDR3 amino acids: CSAGTENTGELFF. For the CDR3, the DNA is TGCAGCGCCGGGACAGAGAACACCGGGGAGCTGTTTTTT.

The chain employs TRBV5-1 and TRBJ2-1; D may correspond to TRBD1 or TRBD2 (5 bases each). The V end was cut by 4 bases, the J end by 15 bases, with 26 bases between. This CDR3 contains 15 residues. Germline loops: CDR1 SGHRS, CDR2 YFSETQ. The CDR3 DNA sequence: TGCGCCAGCAGCCCAGAGTCGGGATTGTGGGACCAAAGGTTCTTC. This sequence encodes CASSPESGLWDQRFF.

This clonotype has more than one count but fewer than ten. The genes are TRBV20-1 and TRBJ1-3; TRBD1 is a possible D gene (6 bases). This CDR3 has 13 residues. V lost 5 bases to trimming and J lost 2 bases, with 10 bases between them. Germline values: CDR1 DFQATT, CDR2 SNEGSKA (reference sequence). Here the CDR3 reads CSAPTGTGNTIYF. In DNA form, the CDR3 reads TGCAGTGCTCCAACAGGGACTGGAAACACCATATATTTT.

The CDR3 coding sequence is TGTGCCAGCAGTGAATCCCTCACGGACAGGGTTAGGCTGTTTTTT. Its protein is CASSESLTDRVRLFF. The chain links TRBV25-1 to TRBJ1-4; 8 bases fit TRBD1. The V and J ends lost 1 base and 14 bases, in that order; junction bases with no gene match: 12. The CDR3 consists of 15 residues. Germline assignment: CDR1 MGHDK and CDR2 SYGVNS.